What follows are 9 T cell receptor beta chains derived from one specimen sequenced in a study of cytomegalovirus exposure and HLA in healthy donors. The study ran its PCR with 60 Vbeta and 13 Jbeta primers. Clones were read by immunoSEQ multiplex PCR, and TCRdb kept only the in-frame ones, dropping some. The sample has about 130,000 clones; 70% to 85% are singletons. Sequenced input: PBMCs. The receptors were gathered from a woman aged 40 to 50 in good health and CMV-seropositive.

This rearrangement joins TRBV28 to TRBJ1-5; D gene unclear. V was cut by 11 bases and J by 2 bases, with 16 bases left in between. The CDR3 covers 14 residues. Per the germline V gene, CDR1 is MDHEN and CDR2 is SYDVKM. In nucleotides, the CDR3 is TGTGCCGGATCACGGAGGGCTGGCAATCAGCCCCAGCATTTT. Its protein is CAGSRRAGNQPQHF.

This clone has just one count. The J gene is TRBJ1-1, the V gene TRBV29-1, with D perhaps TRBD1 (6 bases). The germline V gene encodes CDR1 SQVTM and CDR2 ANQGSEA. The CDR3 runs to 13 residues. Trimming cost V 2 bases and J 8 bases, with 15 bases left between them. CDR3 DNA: TGCAGCGTTGAACCACGGGGGGGGCAGGAAGCTTTCTTT. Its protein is CSVEPRGGQEAFF.

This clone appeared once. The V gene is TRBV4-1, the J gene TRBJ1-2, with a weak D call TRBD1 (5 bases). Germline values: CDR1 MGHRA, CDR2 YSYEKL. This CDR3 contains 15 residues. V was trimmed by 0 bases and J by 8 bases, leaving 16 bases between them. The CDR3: CASSQDNYRLGGYTF. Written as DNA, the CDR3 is TGCGCCAGCAGCCAAGATAATTACAGGCTGGGCGGCTACACCTTC.

CDR3 region: CASSLSGRAYEQYF. DNA of the CDR3: TGTGCCAGCAGCCTTAGCGGGAGGGCCTACGAGCAGTACTTC. The gene calls are TRBV11-2 and TRBJ2-7; 11 nucleotides align to TRBD2. Trimming at V came to 5 bases and at J to 2 bases, leaving 2 bases not matched to a gene. Germline-derived CDR1 and CDR2 are SGHAT and FQNNGV. The CDR3 contains 14 residues.

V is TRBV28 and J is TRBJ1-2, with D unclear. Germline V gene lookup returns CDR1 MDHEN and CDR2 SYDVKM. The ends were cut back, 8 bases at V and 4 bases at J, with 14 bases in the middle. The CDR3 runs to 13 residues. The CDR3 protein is CASLTGRSYGYTF. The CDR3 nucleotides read TGTGCCAGCCTTACGGGGAGATCCTATGGCTACACCTTC.

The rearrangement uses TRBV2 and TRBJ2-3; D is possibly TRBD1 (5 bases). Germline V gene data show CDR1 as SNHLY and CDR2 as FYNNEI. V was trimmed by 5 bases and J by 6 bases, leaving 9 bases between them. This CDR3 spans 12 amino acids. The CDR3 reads CASSLDKDTQYF. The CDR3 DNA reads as TGTGCCAGCAGTCTGGACAAGGATACGCAGTATTTT.

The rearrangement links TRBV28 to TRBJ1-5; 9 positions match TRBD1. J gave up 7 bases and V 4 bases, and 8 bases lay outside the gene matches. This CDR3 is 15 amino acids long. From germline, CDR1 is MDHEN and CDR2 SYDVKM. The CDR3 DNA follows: TGTGCCAGCAGTTCTATGGACAGGGGACGCCAGCCCCAGCATTTT. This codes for CASSSMDRGRQPQHF.

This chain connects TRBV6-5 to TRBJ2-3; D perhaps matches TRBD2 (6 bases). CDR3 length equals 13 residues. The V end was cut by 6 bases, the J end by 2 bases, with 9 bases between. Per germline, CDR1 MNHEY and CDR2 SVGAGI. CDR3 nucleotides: TGTGCCAGCAGGATAGCGGTCACAGATACGCAGTATTTT. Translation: CASRIAVTDTQYF.

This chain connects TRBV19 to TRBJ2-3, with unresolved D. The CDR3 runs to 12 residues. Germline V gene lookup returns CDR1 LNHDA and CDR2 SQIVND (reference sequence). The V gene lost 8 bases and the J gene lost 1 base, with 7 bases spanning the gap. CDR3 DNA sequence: TGTGCCAGTCGCGGTCGCACAGATACGCAGTATTTT. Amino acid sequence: CASRGRTDTQYF. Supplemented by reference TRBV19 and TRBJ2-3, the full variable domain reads DGGITQSPKYLFRKEGQNVTLSCEQNLNHDAMYWYRQDPGQGLRLIYYSQIVNDFQKGDIAEGYSVSREKKESFPLTVTSAQKNPTAFYLCASRGRTDTQYFGPGTRLTVL.